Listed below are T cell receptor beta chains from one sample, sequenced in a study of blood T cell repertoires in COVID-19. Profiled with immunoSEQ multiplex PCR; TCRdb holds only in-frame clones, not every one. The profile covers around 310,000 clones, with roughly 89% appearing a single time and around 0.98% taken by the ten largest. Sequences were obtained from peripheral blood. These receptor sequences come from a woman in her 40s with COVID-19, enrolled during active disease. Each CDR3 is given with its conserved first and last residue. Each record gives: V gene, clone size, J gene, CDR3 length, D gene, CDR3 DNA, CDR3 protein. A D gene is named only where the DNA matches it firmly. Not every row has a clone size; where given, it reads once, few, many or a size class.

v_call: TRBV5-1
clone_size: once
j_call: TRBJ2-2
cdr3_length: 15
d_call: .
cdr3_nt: TGCGCCAGCAGCTTGGCCTCAGGGTACACCGGGGAGCTGTTTTTT
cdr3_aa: CASSLASGYTGELFF

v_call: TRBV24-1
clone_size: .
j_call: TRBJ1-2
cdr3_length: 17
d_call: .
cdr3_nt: TGTGCCACCAGTGATTCTGGCGACGGCCCGAGGAAGTATGGCTACACCTTC
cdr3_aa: CATSDSGDGPRKYGYTF

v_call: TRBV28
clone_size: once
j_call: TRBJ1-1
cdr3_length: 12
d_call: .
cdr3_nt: TGTGCCAGCAGTTTAAGAGTGACTGAAGCTTTCTTT
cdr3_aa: CASSLRVTEAFF

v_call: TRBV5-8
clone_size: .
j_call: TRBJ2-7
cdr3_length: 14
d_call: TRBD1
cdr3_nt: TGTGCCAGCAGCTCTGACAGGGCATCCTACGAGCAGTACTTC
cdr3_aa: CASSSDRASYEQYF

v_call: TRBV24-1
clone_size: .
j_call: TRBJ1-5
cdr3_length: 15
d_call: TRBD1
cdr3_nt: TGTGCCACCAGTGATCCCGGGACAGGGAATCAGCCCCAGCATTTT
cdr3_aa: CATSDPGTGNQPQHF

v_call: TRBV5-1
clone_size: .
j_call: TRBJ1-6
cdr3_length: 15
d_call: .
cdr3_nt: TGCGCCAGCACCGAACAGAGCTCCTATAATTCACCCCTCCACTTT
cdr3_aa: CASTEQSSYNSPLHF

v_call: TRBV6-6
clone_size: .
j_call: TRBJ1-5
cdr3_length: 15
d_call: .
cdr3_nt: TGTGCCAGCAGTTACCTTCAGGGTCCCAATCAGCCCCAGCATTTT
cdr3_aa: CASSYLQGPNQPQHF

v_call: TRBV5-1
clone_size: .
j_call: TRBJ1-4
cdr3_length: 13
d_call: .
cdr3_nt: TGCGCCAGCAGGTTGAAGGGGGATGAAAAACTGTTTTTT
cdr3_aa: CASRLKGDEKLFF

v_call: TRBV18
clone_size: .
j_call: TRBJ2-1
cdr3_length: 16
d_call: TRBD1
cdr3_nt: TGTGCCAGCTCTCCCAACAGGGGGAAATCCTACAATGAGCAGTTCTTC
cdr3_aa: CASSPNRGKSYNEQFF

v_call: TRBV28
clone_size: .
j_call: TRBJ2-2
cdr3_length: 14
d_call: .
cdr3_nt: TGTGCCAGCAGTTTACAACAGGGCCCCGGGGAGCTGTTTTTT
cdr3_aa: CASSLQQGPGELFF

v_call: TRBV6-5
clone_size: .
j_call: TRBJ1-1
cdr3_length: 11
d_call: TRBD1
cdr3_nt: TGTGCCAGCAGTAGACAGGGTCGAGCTTTCTTT
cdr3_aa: CASSRQGRAFF

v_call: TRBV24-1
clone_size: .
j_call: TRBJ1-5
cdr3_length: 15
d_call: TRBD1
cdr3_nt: TGTGCCACCAGTGAGGCCGGACAGGGAGGGCAGCCCCAGCATTTT
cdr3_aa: CATSEAGQGGQPQHF

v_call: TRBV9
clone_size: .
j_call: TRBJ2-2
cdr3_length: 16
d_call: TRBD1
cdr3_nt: TGTGCCAGCAGCGTAGGACAGGGGCCCCACACCGGGGAGCTGTTTTTT
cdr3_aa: CASSVGQGPHTGELFF

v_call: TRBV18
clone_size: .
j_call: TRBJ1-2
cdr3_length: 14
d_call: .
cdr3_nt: TGTGCCAGCTCACCAAGCGAGCGGGTCTATGGCTACACCTTC
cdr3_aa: CASSPSERVYGYTF

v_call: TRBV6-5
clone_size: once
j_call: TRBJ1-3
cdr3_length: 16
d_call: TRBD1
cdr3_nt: TGTGCCAGCAGTTCGGGACAGGGGGCTTCTGGAAACACCATATATTTT
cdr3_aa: CASSSGQGASGNTIYF

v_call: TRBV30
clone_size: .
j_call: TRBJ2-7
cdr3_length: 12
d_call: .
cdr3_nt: TGTGCCTGGGGGAGTCAGGGAGGCGAGCAGTACTTC
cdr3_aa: CAWGSQGGEQYF

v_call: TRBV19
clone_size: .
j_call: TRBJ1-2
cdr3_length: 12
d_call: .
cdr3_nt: TGTGCCAGTAGCAGGTTGGACTATGGCTACACCTTC
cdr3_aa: CASSRLDYGYTF

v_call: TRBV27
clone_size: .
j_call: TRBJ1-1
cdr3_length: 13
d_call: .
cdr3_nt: TGTGCCAGCAGCCACAGGAAGGACACTGAAGCTTTCTTT
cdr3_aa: CASSHRKDTEAFF

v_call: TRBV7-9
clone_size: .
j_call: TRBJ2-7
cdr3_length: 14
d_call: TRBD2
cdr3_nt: TGTGCCAGCACCCAAGCGGGAGGGCCCTACGAGCAGTACTTC
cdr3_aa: CASTQAGGPYEQYF

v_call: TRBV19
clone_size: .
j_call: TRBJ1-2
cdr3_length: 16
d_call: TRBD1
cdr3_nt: TGTGCCAGTAGATCTATGGGGACAGGGGGAATTGCGGGCTACACCTTC
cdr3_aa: CASRSMGTGGIAGYTF

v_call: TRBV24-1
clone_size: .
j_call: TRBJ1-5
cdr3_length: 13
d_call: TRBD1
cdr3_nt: TGTGCCACCGCAGGGGGCGGAAGGCAGCCCCAGCATTTT
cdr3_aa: CATAGGGRQPQHF

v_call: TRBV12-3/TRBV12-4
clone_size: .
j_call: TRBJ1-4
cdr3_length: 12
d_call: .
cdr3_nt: TGTGCCAGTAAATATGGGGGGGAAAAACTGTTTTTT
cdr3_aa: CASKYGGEKLFF

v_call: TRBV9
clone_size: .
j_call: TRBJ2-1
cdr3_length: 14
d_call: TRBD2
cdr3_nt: TGTGCCAGCAGCGCGGGACTAGCGGGGGCCAAGGTTGTCTTC
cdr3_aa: CASSAGLAGAKVVF

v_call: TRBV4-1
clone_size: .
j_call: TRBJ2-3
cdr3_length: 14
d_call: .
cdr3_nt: TGCGCCAGCAGCCAACAGGGTCCGATAGATACGCAGTATTTT
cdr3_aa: CASSQQGPIDTQYF

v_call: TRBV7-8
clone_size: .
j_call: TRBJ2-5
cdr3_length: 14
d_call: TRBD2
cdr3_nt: TGTGCCAGCAGACAGACTAGCGGGGGCGAGACCCAGTACTTC
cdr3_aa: CASRQTSGGETQYF

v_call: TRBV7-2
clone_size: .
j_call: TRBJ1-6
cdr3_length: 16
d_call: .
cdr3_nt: TGTGCCAGCAGCCCGGACAGCGATACCTATAATTCACCCCTCCACTTT
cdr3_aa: CASSPDSDTYNSPLHF

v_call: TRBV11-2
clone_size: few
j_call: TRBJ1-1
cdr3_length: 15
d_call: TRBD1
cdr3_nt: TGTGCCAGCAGCAGGACAGGATCTAGGAACACTGAAGCTTTCTTT
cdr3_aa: CASSRTGSRNTEAFF

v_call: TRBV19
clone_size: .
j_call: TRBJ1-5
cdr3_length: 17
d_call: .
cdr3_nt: TGTGCCAGTAGTATCCCCCTTCGGACAAGCTTTAATCAGCCCCAGCATTTT
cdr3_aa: CASSIPLRTSFNQPQHF

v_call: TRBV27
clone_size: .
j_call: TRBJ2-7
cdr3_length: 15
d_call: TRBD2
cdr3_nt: TGTGCCAGCAGGAACGGGGGGTGGACCATCTACGAGCAGTACTTC
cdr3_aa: CASRNGGWTIYEQYF

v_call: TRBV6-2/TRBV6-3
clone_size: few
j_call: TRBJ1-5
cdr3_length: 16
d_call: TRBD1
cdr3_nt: TGTGCCAGCAGTTACAGGGACAGGGAATACAATCAGCCCCAGCATTTT
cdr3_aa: CASSYRDREYNQPQHF

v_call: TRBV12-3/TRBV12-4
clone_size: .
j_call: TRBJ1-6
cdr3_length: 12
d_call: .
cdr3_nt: TGTGCCAGCAGTGGGAGACATTCACCCCTCCACTTT
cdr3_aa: CASSGRHSPLHF

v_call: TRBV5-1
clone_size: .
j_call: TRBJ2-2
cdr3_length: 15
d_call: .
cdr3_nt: TGCGCCAGCAGCTTGGCCGGGACTCCCGTCGGGGAGCTGTTTTTT
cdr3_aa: CASSLAGTPVGELFF

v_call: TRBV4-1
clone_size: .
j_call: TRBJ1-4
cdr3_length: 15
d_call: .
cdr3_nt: TGCGCCAGCAGCCGGCGCAGGATAGGATATGAAAAACTGTTTTTT
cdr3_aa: CASSRRRIGYEKLFF

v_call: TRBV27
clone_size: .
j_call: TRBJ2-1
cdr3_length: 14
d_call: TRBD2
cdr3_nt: TGTGCCAGCGGAGCCGGGCTAGCGGACAATGAGCAGTTCTTC
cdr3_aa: CASGAGLADNEQFF

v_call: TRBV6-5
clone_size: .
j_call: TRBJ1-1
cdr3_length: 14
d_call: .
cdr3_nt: TGTGCCAGCAGCTCCCGACTTATCGGAACTGAAGCTTTCTTT
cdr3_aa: CASSSRLIGTEAFF

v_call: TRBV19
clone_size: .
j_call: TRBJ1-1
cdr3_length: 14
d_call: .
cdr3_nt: TGTGCCAGCCGTACCTCACAGGGTTGGACTGAAGCTTTCTTT
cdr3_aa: CASRTSQGWTEAFF

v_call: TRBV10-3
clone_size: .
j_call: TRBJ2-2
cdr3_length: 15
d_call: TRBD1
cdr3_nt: TGTGCCATCAGGTGGGACAGGGAGTTCACCGGGGAGCTGTTTTTT
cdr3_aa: CAIRWDREFTGELFF

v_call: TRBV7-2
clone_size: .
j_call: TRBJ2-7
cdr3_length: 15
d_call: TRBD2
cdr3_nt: TGTGCCAGCAGCTTAGCATGGACTAGCGGCTACGAGCAGTACTTC
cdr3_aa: CASSLAWTSGYEQYF

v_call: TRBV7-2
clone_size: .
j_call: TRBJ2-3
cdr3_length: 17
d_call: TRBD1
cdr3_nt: TGTGCCAGCAGCTTAGTCAGGACAGGGGGCGCAGCAGATACGCAGTATTTT
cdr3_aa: CASSLVRTGGAADTQYF

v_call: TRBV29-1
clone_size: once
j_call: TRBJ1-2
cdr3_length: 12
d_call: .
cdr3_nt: TGCAGCGTTGTGACACCCCCCTATGGCTACACCTTC
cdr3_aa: CSVVTPPYGYTF

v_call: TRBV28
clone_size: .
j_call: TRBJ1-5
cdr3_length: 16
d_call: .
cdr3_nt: TGTGCCAGCAGTTTGACACGAACAGTTAGCAATCAGCCCCAGCATTTT
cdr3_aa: CASSLTRTVSNQPQHF

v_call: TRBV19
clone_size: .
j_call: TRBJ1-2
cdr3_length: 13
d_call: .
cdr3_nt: TGTGCCAGCGCGGAAGCGACTAACTATGGCTACACCTTC
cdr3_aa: CASAEATNYGYTF

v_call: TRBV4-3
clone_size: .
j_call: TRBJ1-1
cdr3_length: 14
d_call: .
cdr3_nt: TGCGCCAGCAGCCAAGTCAGGGCAGGCACTGAAGCTTTCTTT
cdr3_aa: CASSQVRAGTEAFF

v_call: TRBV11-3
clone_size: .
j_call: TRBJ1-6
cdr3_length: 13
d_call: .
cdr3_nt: TGTGCCAGCAGCAGACAGAATAATTCACCCCTCCACTTT
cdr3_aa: CASSRQNNSPLHF

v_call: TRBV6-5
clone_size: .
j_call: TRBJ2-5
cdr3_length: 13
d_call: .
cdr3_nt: TGTGCCAGCACCAGGACAAACCGAGAGACCCAGTACTTC
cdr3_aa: CASTRTNRETQYF

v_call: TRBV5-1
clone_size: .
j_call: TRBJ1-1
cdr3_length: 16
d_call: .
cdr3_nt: TGCGCCAGCAGCTACCCATCGACAGCCGGAGTACCCGAAGCTTTCTTT
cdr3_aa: CASSYPSTAGVPEAFF

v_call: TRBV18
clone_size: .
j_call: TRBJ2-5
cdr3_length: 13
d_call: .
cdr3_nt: TGTGCCAGCCAAGGCGACAGGTCCGAGACCCAGTACTTC
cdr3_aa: CASQGDRSETQYF

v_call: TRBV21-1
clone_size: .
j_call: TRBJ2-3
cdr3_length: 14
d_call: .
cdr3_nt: TGTGCCAGCACCAGGCAGCCGATCACAGATACGCAGTATTTT
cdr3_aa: CASTRQPITDTQYF

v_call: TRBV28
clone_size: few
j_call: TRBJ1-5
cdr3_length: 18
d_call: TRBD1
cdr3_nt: TGTGCCAGCAGTTACCCGGGACAGGGGGCTCTGGGCAATCAGCCCCAGCATTTT
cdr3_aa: CASSYPGQGALGNQPQHF

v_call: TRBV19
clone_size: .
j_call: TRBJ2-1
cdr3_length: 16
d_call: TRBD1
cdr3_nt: TGTGCCAGTAACCCCCGGGCCGTCACAGGGGGCTATGTGCAGTTCTTC
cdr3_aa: CASNPRAVTGGYVQFF

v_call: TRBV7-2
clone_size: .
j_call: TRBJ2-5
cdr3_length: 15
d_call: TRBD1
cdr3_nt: TGTGCCAGCAGCTCCCGGGACAGGGTTACAGAGACCCAGTACTTC
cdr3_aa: CASSSRDRVTETQYF

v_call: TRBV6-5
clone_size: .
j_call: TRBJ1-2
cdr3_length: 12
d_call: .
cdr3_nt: TGTGCCAGCACCAGGGGCTCTTTTGGCTACACCTTC
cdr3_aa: CASTRGSFGYTF

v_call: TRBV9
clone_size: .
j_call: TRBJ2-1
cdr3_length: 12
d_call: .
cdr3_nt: TGTGCCAGCAGCGTGCAACAGGGTGAGCAGTTCTTC
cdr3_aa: CASSVQQGEQFF